These 31 T cell receptor beta chains were sequenced from one sample in a study of T-cell memory formation after mild COVID-19. MiXCR was run by TCRdb on the 5' RACE reads, yielding one entry per CDR3 protein. The sample consists of around 300,000 distinct CDR3 sequences, approximately 14% of them appearing once. Material for sequencing was PBMCs or a T cell subset sorted from them (not recorded which). The receptors stem from a young man who had mild COVID-19 (a few samples of this study predate the infection). Cell type and time point are not known.

The gene calls are TRBV9 and TRBJ1-1, with D perhaps TRBD1 (5 bases). This CDR3 comprises 16 residues. V dropped 2 bases and J dropped 3 bases, with 17 bases sitting between them. Per germline, CDR1 SGDLS and CDR2 YYNGEE. CDR3 protein: CASSVGGRTVDTEAFF. Written as DNA, the CDR3 is TGTGCCAGCAGCGTTGGGGGTCGGACCGTGGACACTGAAGCTTTCTTT.

The table lists this clonotype with a few counts. The chain links TRBV5-6 to TRBJ1-1; possibly TRBD1 for D (6 bases). CDR3 length: 13 amino acids. The germline V gene encodes CDR1 SGHDT and CDR2 YYEEEE. V shed 3 bases and J shed 4 bases, with 10 bases lying between them. CDR3 loop: CASSWGRGTEAFF. In DNA, the CDR3 is TGTGCCAGCAGCTGGGGGCGGGGCACTGAAGCTTTCTTT.

This clonotype has more than one count but fewer than ten. The chain is built from TRBV6-5 and TRBJ1-5; D may be TRBD1 (5 bases). The CDR3 runs 16 residues. Per germline, CDR1 MNHEY and CDR2 SVGAGI. V lost 0 bases and J lost 5, with 14 bases in between. The CDR3: CASSYSGVGPDQPQHF. In DNA, the CDR3 is TGTGCCAGCAGTTACTCGGGGGTCGGTCCGGATCAGCCCCAGCATTTT.

The chain links TRBV24-1 to TRBJ2-1; TRBD2 might be the D (7 bases). The CDR3 length is 14 residues. Between the trimmed V and J ends, which lost 3 bases and 7 bases, there was a span of 12 bases. The germline CDR1 and CDR2 sequences are KGHDR and SFDVKD. The CDR3, as DNA: TGTGCCACCAGTGATCGGGGGGCCCAGAATGAGCAGTTCTTC. Translating gives CATSDRGAQNEQFF.

This clonotype came up a few times. The chain uses TRBV11-2 and TRBJ2-4; TRBD2 aligns across 7 bases. Trimming cost V 5 bases and J 7 bases; bases outside gene matches: 5. Germline V lookup: CDR1 SGHAT, CDR2 FQNNGV. The CDR3 contains 13 residues. CDR3 sequence reads: CASSQAGGNIQYF. The CDR3 DNA sequence: TGTGCCAGCAGCCAGGCCGGGGGGAACATTCAGTACTTC.

The chain joins TRBV5-1 to TRBJ1-2; TRBD1 matches at 8 bases. Germline values: CDR1 SGHRS, CDR2 YFSETQ. Trimming cost V 4 bases and J 4 bases; bases outside gene matches: 6. The CDR3 has 14 amino acids. Here the CDR3 DNA reads TGCGCCAGCAGCCTGGACAGGGCGATCTATGGCTACACCTTC. Translating it yields CASSLDRAIYGYTF.

In its sample, this clonotype was seen a few times. V usage is TRBV6-1 and J usage is TRBJ2-7, with D tentatively TRBD1 (6 bases). The CDR3 is made up of 15 amino acids. CDR1 MNHNS and CDR2 SASEGT come from the germline V gene. CDR3 loop: CASSEARSTGREQHV. For the CDR3, the DNA is TGTGCCAGCAGTGAAGCCCGCAGCACAGGGCGCGAGCAGCACGTC.

The sample holds many counts of this clonotype. The CDR3 DNA sequence: TGTGCCAGCAGCTCCCCGGGACTAGCGGGGTTCACCGGGGAGCTGTTTTTT. It translates to CASSSPGLAGFTGELFF. The gene calls are TRBV7-6 and TRBJ2-2, with 13 bases lining up with TRBD2. The J segment lost 4 bases and the V segment lost 4 bases, leaving 6 bases of the junction unmatched. This CDR3 is built from 17 residues. Germline V lookup: CDR1 SGHVS, CDR2 FNYEAQ.

This clonotype has just a few counts. The chain couples TRBV28 to TRBJ1-3; D gene uncertain. Germline-derived CDR1 and CDR2 are MDHEN and SYDVKM. V was pared by 3 bases and J by 3 bases, with 9 bases between. The CDR3 consists of 14 residues. CDR3 residues: CASSLMGIGNTIYF. The CDR3 region has the DNA TGTGCCAGCAGTTTGATGGGAATTGGAAACACCATATATTTT.

This clonotype was seen more than once but under ten times. The chain is built from TRBV4-1 and TRBJ2-1, with TRBD2 matching over 10 bases. The V gene end was trimmed by 2 bases and the J gene end by 9 bases; junction bases not matched to a gene: 4. Germline CDR1 and CDR2: MGHRA and YSYEKL. CDR3 length: 14 residues. Written as DNA, the CDR3 is TGCGCCAGCAGCCAAAAGACTAGCGGGTCTGAGCAGTTCTTC. This translates into CASSQKTSGSEQFF.

In its sample, this clonotype was seen many times. The genes are TRBV29-1 and TRBJ1-6; D call uncertain. Trimming pared 7 bases from V and 0 bases from J, leaving 7 bases between. Germline V gives CDR1 SQVTM, CDR2 ANQGSEA. There are 13 residues in the CDR3. DNA of the CDR3: TGCAGCGCCCAAAGCTCCTATAATTCACCCCTCCACTTT. This sequence encodes CSAQSSYNSPLHF.

This clonotype was recorded many times. CDR3 DNA sequence: TGCAGCGCGGGCGGGGGGATGGATACGCAGTATTTT. It yields the protein CSAGGGMDTQYF. The rearrangement uses TRBV29-1 and TRBJ2-3; TRBD2 aligns across 8 bases. This CDR3 contains 12 residues. V was pared by 7 bases and J by 6 bases, with 6 bases of the junction left unmatched. Germline CDR1 is SQVTM and CDR2 is ANQGSEA.

V is TRBV7-2 and J is TRBJ2-7; unclear D gene. The CDR3 totals 13 residues. V was trimmed by 4 bases and J by 6 bases, leaving 13 bases between them. From germline, CDR1 is SGHTA and CDR2 FQGNSA. CDR3 sequence (DNA): TGTGCCAGCAGCTGGATAGCTCCCGGCGAGCAGTACTTC. It codes for CASSWIAPGEQYF. The variable domain in full, completed from reference TRBV7-2 and TRBJ2-7, reads GAGVSQSPSNKVTEKGKDVELRCDPISGHTALYWYRQSLGQGLEFLIYFQGNSAPDKSGLPSDRFSAERTGGSVSTLTIQRTQQEDSAVYLCASSWIAPGEQYFGPGTRLTVT.

Ten or more counts support this clonotype. The V gene is TRBV5-1, the J gene TRBJ2-5, with D uncertain. Trimming left V 0 bases short and J 2 bases short, with 11 bases between. Germline CDR1 SGHRS, CDR2 YFSETQ. This CDR3 is built from 15 residues. CDR3 nucleotide sequence: TGCGCCAGCAGCTTGGGCCATGGGGTTCAAGAGACCCAGTACTTC. Its protein product is CASSLGHGVQETQYF. Full variable domain (outside the CDR3, taken from reference TRBV5-1 and TRBJ2-5): KAGVTQTPRYLIKTRGQQVTLSCSPISGHRSVSWYQQTPGQGLQFLFEYFSETQRNKGNFPGRFSGRQFSNSRSEMNVSTLELGDSALYLCASSLGHGVQETQYFGPGTRLLVL.

This CDR3 is CASSEGVTKNIQYF. CDR3 coding DNA: TGTGCCAGCAGCGAGGGGGTGACCAAAAACATTCAGTACTTC. The chain links TRBV9 to TRBJ2-4, with D possibly TRBD1 on 6 matching bases. CDR3 length equals 14 residues. Trimming cost V 3 bases and J 2 bases, with 9 bases left between them. Germline V lookup: CDR1 SGDLS, CDR2 YYNGEE. The full variable domain, in which reference TRBV9 and TRBJ2-4 provide the parts outside the CDR3, is DSGVTQTPKHLITATGQRVTLRCSPRSGDLSVYWYQQSLDQGLQFLIQYYNGEERAKGNILERFSAQQFPDLHSELNLSSLELGDSALYFCASSEGVTKNIQYFGAGTRLSVL.

This clonotype was recorded a few times. The J gene is TRBJ2-2, the V gene TRBV6-2 or TRBV6-3; no clear D gene. This CDR3 has 12 residues. The V end lost 6 bases, the J end lost 6 bases, and 8 bases lay between the germline ends. From germline, CDR1 is MNHEY and CDR2 SVGEGT. As DNA, the CDR3 is TGTGCCAGCAGCTGGTGGGCCGGGGAGCTGTTTTTT. Residues: CASSWWAGELFF.

This clonotype was found a few times. The chain couples TRBV6-1 to TRBJ2-7, with 7 bases aligning to TRBD2. The V and J ends lost 3 bases and 11 bases, in that order; junction bases with no gene match: 7. The CDR3 contains 12 residues. The germline gives CDR1 MNHNS, CDR2 SASEGT. The CDR3 is CASSDAPGREYF. CDR3 coding DNA: TGTGCCAGCAGTGACGCCCCAGGGAGGGAGTACTTC.

This clonotype was picked up many times. The chain uses TRBV3-1 and TRBJ1-2; the D gene is possibly TRBD1 (5 bases). Germline-derived CDR1 and CDR2 are LGHDT and YNNKEL (reference sequence). The V end lost 4 bases, the J end lost 0 bases, and 15 bases lay between the germline ends. The CDR3 covers 16 residues. The CDR3 sequence: CASSRSIGGANYGYTF. In nucleotides, the CDR3 is TGTGCCAGCAGCCGATCGATCGGGGGAGCTAACTATGGCTACACCTTC.

The chain carries TRBV4-1 and TRBJ1-5; D call uncertain. The V gene lost 1 base and the J gene lost 3 bases, with 10 bases spanning the gap. Germline loops: CDR1 MGHRA, CDR2 YSYEKL. This CDR3 contains 15 residues. CDR3 in amino acids: CASSQGTADNQPQHF. CDR3 DNA: TGCGCCAGCAGCCAAGGGACGGCCGACAATCAGCCCCAGCATTTT.

This chain uses TRBV18 with TRBJ2-5; D not certain. This CDR3 is built from 13 residues. CDR1 is KGHSH and CDR2 is LQKENI in the germline V gene. Between the trimmed V and J ends, which lost 5 bases and 5 bases, there was a span of 12 bases. The CDR3 spells CASSTAARETQYF. The CDR3 bases are TGTGCCAGCTCAACGGCGGCCCGGGAGACCCAGTACTTC.

This clonotype was seen repeatedly, ten times or more. This rearrangement joins TRBV7-2 to TRBJ2-1; D might be TRBD2 (5 bases). V gave up 5 bases and J gave up 1 base, with 12 bases separating them. Germline assignment: CDR1 SGHTA and CDR2 FQGNSA. CDR3 size: 15 residues. The CDR3 is CASSPDFRSYNEQFF. The DNA for the CDR3 is TGTGCCAGCAGCCCGGACTTTCGTTCCTACAATGAGCAGTTCTTC.

This chain uses TRBV29-1 with TRBJ1-6; D unresolved. V lost 0 bases and J 10 bases, leaving 7 bases between the germline ends. Germline assignment: CDR1 SQVTM and CDR2 ANQGSEA. CDR3 length: 12 residues. CDR3 nucleotide sequence: TGCAGCGTTGAAGAGGGAGCATCACCCCTCCACTTT. Translating it yields CSVEEGASPLHF. Complete variable domain (other parts from reference TRBV29-1 and TRBJ1-6): SAVISQKPSRDICQRGTSLTIQCQVDSQVTMMFWYRQQPGQSLTLIATANQGSEATYESGFVIDKFPISRPNLTFSTLTVSNMSPEDSSIYLCSVEEGASPLHFGNGTRLTVT.

This clonotype occurred a few times. The rearrangement links TRBV4-1 to TRBJ2-1, with D possibly being TRBD1 (6 bases). The CDR3 totals 15 residues. Germline V gives CDR1 MGHRA, CDR2 YSYEKL. The germline V and J ends were trimmed by 0 bases and 8 bases, with 14 bases remaining between them. The CDR3 bases are TGCGCCAGCAGCCAAGACGTAGGGGGAATCGATGAGCAGTTCTTC. Its translation is CASSQDVGGIDEQFF.

The sample holds many counts of this clonotype. CDR3 sequence: CASSSTGPETQYF. The CDR3 nucleotides read TGCGCCAGCAGCTCGACAGGGCCGGAGACCCAGTACTTC. V usage is TRBV5-1 and J usage is TRBJ2-5; TRBD1 matches 7 bases. The CDR3 loop spans 13 amino acids. With 3 bases clipped from V and 5 bases from J, the junction kept 4 bases outside the gene matches. Germline V gene sequence: CDR1 SGHRS, CDR2 YFSETQ. The full variable domain, its missing parts supplied by reference TRBV5-1 and TRBJ2-5, is KAGVTQTPRYLIKTRGQQVTLSCSPISGHRSVSWYQQTPGQGLQFLFEYFSETQRNKGNFPGRFSGRQFSNSRSEMNVSTLELGDSALYLCASSSTGPETQYFGPGTRLLVL.

V is TRBV6-6 and J is TRBJ1-4; 8 bases agree with TRBD1. The CDR3 totals 14 residues. Germline trimming cut 6 bases from V and 6 bases from J; bases unmatched to any gene: 6. Germline assignment: CDR1 MNHNY and CDR2 SVGAGI (reference sequence). The CDR3 sequence is CASSPGTGYEKLFF. In DNA form, the CDR3 reads TGTGCCAGCAGCCCCGGGACAGGATATGAAAAACTGTTTTTT.

The chain is built from TRBV25-1 and TRBJ1-1, with D unclear. V lost 6 bases to trimming and J lost 0 bases, with 11 bases between them. Germline CDR1 is MGHDK and CDR2 is SYGVNS. The CDR3 is 14 amino acids. DNA of the CDR3: TGTGCCAGCAGGAATAACAGATTGAACACTGAAGCTTTCTTT. It specifies CASRNNRLNTEAFF.

The gene calls are TRBV14 and TRBJ2-7; TRBD1 aligns across 7 bases. Per germline, CDR1 SGHDN and CDR2 FVKESK. V shed 0 bases, J shed 3 bases, and the junction held 11 bases outside the gene matches. There are 17 residues in the CDR3. The CDR3 DNA reads TGTGCCAGCAGCCAAGATTTAAGGGACAGAAGGGTCTACGAGCAGTACTTC. Protein: CASSQDLRDRRVYEQYF.

This chain joins TRBV11-3 and TRBJ2-2; D is possibly TRBD1 or TRBD2 (5 bases each). Germline V CDR1 and CDR2: SGHNT, YENEEA. The CDR3 sequence is 17 residues long. V was shortened by 5 bases and J by 6 bases, with 22 bases between the two germline ends. CDR3 DNA sequence: TGTGCCAGCAGCCCTGACTCGGGGCTTGGAGTCCCCGGGGAGCTGTTTTTT. Its protein is CASSPDSGLGVPGELFF.

The chain employs TRBV6-1 and TRBJ2-7; perhaps TRBD1 as D (5 bases). V lost 6 bases and J 6 bases, leaving 12 bases between the germline ends. The CDR3 totals 12 residues. Germline CDR1 reads MNHNS; CDR2 reads SASEGT. CDR3 sequence reads: CASRATVIEQYV. CDR3 coding DNA: TGTGCCAGCAGGGCGACAGTCATCGAGCAGTACGTC.

V gene TRBV7-9 combines with J gene TRBJ1-2; 7 bases align to TRBD1. The CDR3 is made up of 14 amino acids. Trimming at V came to 5 bases and at J to 4 bases, leaving 7 bases not matched to a gene. Looked up from germline, CDR1 is SEHNR and CDR2 is FQNEAQ (reference sequence). CDR3 sequence: CASSPEGQSYGYTF. The CDR3 region has the DNA TGTGCCAGCAGCCCCGAGGGACAGTCCTATGGCTACACCTTC.

This clonotype has a handful of counts. The chain links TRBV4-1 to TRBJ2-7, with TRBD1 matching 7 bases. Per germline, CDR1 MGHRA and CDR2 YSYEKL. Unmatched junction bases numbered 11, after V lost 3 bases and J lost 6 bases. The CDR3 loop spans 15 amino acids. CDR3 in DNA: TGCGCCAGCAGCCATCCAGGGGGTTCCGCCGGCGAGCAGTACTTC. Protein: CASSHPGGSAGEQYF.